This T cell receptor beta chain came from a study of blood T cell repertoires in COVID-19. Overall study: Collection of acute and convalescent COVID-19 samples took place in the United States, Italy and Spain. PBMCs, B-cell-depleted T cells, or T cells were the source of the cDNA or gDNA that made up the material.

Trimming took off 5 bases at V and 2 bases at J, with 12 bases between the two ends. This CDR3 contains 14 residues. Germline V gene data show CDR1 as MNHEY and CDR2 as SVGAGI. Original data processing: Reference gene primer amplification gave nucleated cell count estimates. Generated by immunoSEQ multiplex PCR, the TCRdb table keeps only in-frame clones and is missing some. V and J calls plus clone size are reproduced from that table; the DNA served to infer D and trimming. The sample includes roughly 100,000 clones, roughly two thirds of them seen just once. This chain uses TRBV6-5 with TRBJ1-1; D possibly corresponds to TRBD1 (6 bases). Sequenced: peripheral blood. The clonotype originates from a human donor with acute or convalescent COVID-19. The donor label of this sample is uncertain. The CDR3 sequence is CASSRDIRNTEAFF. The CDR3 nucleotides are TGTGCCAGCAGTCGGGACATTAGAAACACTGAAGCTTTCTTT.